A single sample gave rise to the 25 T cell receptor beta chains below, sequenced in a study of T-cell memory formation after mild COVID-19. TCRdb used MiXCR to reprocess the 5' RACE reads, holding one entry per CDR3 protein. This table has 15,000 or so distinct CDR3 sequences, around a fifth appearing once. Sequencing used PBMCs or a T cell subset sorted from them (not recorded which). All receptors derive from a man younger than 35 who had mild COVID-19 (a few samples of this study predate the infection). Cell type and time point are not known.

Ten or more counts support this clonotype. The chain links TRBV7-8 to TRBJ1-3; TRBD1 is a possible D gene (5 bases). With 5 bases removed from V and 0 bases from J, the gap between germline ends came to 17 bases. There are 17 residues in the CDR3. Germline values: CDR1 SGHVS, CDR2 FQNEAQ. This CDR3 is CASSAGGVGSSGNTIYF. The CDR3 DNA reads as TGTGCCAGCAGCGCCGGGGGGGTGGGGAGCTCTGGAAACACCATATATTTT. Looking up the rest from reference TRBV7-8 and TRBJ1-3 gives the full variable domain: GAGVSQSPRYKVAKRGQDVALRCDPISGHVSLFWYQQALGQGPEFLTYFQNEAQLDKSGLPSDRFFAERPEGSVSTLKIQRTQQEDSAVYLCASSAGGVGSSGNTIYFGEGSWLTVV.

This clonotype was seen at least ten times. This chain links TRBV19 with TRBJ2-7, with 8 bases matching TRBD1. The V gene end was trimmed by 5 bases and the J gene end by 0 bases; junction bases not matched to a gene: 3. CDR3 length equals 14 residues. Germline V gives CDR1 LNHDA, CDR2 SQIVND (reference sequence). CDR3 nucleotides: TGTGCCAGTAGTCCGACAGGGGCCTCCTACGAGCAGTACTTC. Protein product: CASSPTGASYEQYF.

The chain couples TRBV5-1 to TRBJ2-1, with 8 bases aligning to TRBD2. Germline CDR1 and CDR2: SGHRS and YFSETQ. The J segment lost 1 base and the V segment lost 2 bases, leaving 14 bases of the junction unmatched. The CDR3 is made up of 19 amino acids. The CDR3 DNA sequence: TGCGCCAGCAGCTTCCGGACTAGCAACGGCCTTAGGTCCTACAATGAGCAGTTCTTC. This sequence encodes CASSFRTSNGLRSYNEQFF.

By share, this clonotype counts as medium-sized. The CDR3 is CASSQDSGGAGEQFF. CDR3 nucleotides: TGCGCCAGCAGCCAAGATTCCGGGGGGGCCGGTGAGCAGTTCTTC. The chain links TRBV4-1 to TRBJ2-1; TRBD2 matches at 8 bases. CDR1 and CDR2 (germline): MGHRA, YSYEKL. The V and J ends lost 0 bases and 9 bases, in that order; junction bases with no gene match: 7. The CDR3 runs to 15 residues.

The table lists this clonotype with many counts. J is TRBJ2-5 and V is TRBV6-6, with D possibly matching TRBD2 (6 bases). Trimming took off 0 bases at V and 1 base at J, with 12 bases between the two ends. This CDR3 contains 16 residues. Germline V gives CDR1 MNHNY, CDR2 SVGAGI (reference sequence). The chain's CDR3 is CASSYSQRASQETQYF. The CDR3 DNA reads as TGTGCCAGCAGTTACTCCCAGCGGGCGAGCCAAGAGACCCAGTACTTC.

This clonotype was counted many times. The chain combines TRBV7-2 with TRBJ2-5; 9 nucleotides line up with TRBD2. CDR1 is SGHTA and CDR2 is FQGNSA in the germline V gene. J was trimmed by 5 bases and V by 2 bases; bases with no gene match: 9. This CDR3 has 16 residues. The CDR3 region is CASSLLYSGGRETQYF. CDR3 sequence (DNA): TGTGCCAGCAGCTTACTGTACAGCGGGGGGAGGGAGACCCAGTACTTC.

This clonotype has ten or more counts. The gene calls are TRBV5-1 and TRBJ2-1; either TRBD1 or TRBD2 may fit D (5 bases each). The germline V and J ends were trimmed by 0 bases and 7 bases, with 14 bases remaining between them. This CDR3 is built from 15 residues. CDR1 is SGHRS, CDR2 YFSETQ, per germline. The CDR3 spells CASSLGTSWGNEQFF. The CDR3 DNA is TGCGCCAGCAGCTTGGGGACATCTTGGGGGAATGAGCAGTTCTTC.

This chain links TRBV19 with TRBJ2-1; a possible D gene is TRBD1 (7 bases). Trimming took off 7 bases at V and 3 bases at J, with 19 bases between the two ends. The CDR3 contains 16 residues. CDR1 is LNHDA, CDR2 SQIVND, per germline (reference sequence). CDR3 residues: CASTPRGETFYNEQFF. CDR3 sequence (DNA): TGTGCCAGTACCCCCAGGGGGGAGACGTTCTACAATGAGCAGTTCTTC.

The table lists this clonotype with many counts. The chain employs TRBV20-1 and TRBJ2-3; TRBD2 matches 7 bases. Germline V lookup: CDR1 DFQATT, CDR2 SNEGSKA (reference sequence). The CDR3 consists of 12 residues. Trimming at V came to 3 bases and at J to 3 bases, leaving 0 bases not matched to a gene. CDR3 nucleotides: TGCAGTGCTAGCGGGGGGACAGATACGCAGTATTTT. This gives the protein CSASGGTDTQYF.

The chain is built from TRBV7-3 and TRBJ2-3; 8 nucleotides line up with TRBD2. Germline CDR1 SGHTA, CDR2 FQGTGA. The CDR3 loop spans 15 amino acids. The trim removed 5 bases at V and 6 bases at J, leaving 10 bases unmatched. The CDR3 loop is CASSPGLAGADTQYF. The DNA for the CDR3 is TGTGCCAGCAGCCCCGGACTAGCAGGTGCCGATACGCAGTATTTT. The full variable domain, with the rest looked up from reference TRBV7-3 and TRBJ2-3, is GAGVSQTPSNKVTEKGKYVELRCDPISGHTALYWYRQSLGQGPEFLIYFQGTGAADDSGLPNDRFFAVRPEGSVSTLKIQRTERGDSAVYLCASSPGLAGADTQYFGPGTRLTVL.

This clonotype was counted at least ten times. This chain links TRBV7-2 with TRBJ1-5; a possible D gene is TRBD1 (6 bases). Trimming removed 4 bases at V and 0 bases at J, with 10 bases between. Germline assignment: CDR1 SGHTA and CDR2 FQGNSA. The CDR3 has 15 residues. CDR3 sequence reads: CASSWAGDSNQPQHF. In DNA, the CDR3 is TGTGCCAGCAGCTGGGCAGGGGATAGCAATCAGCCCCAGCATTTT.

This clonotype was observed many times. This rearrangement joins TRBV12-3 or TRBV12-4 to TRBJ2-7; D is tentatively TRBD1 or TRBD2 (6 bases each). Deletions cut 4 bases from V and 2 bases from J, with 9 bases between. The CDR3 spans 13 residues. CDR3 loop: CASSYREAYEQYV. The CDR3 DNA reads as TGTGCCAGCAGTTACAGGGAGGCCTACGAGCAGTACGTC.

At least ten counts were recorded for this clonotype. V gene TRBV5-1 combines with J gene TRBJ2-7; 9 nucleotides line up with TRBD1. Germline assignment: CDR1 SGHRS and CDR2 YFSETQ. This CDR3 comprises 15 residues. V dropped 5 bases and J dropped 0; count of bases not matched to a gene: 6. The DNA of the CDR3 is TGCGCCAGCAGTACCGGGACAGGGCACTCCTACGAGCAGTACTTC. It yields the protein CASSTGTGHSYEQYF. Looking up the rest from reference TRBV5-1 and TRBJ2-7 gives the full variable domain: KAGVTQTPRYLIKTRGQQVTLSCSPISGHRSVSWYQQTPGQGLQFLFEYFSETQRNKGNFPGRFSGRQFSNSRSEMNVSTLELGDSALYLCASSTGTGHSYEQYFGPGTRLTVT.

This clonotype showed up many times. The J gene is TRBJ2-5, the V gene TRBV9; unclear D gene. The CDR3 consists of 13 residues. Between the trimmed V and J ends, which lost 1 base and 3 bases, there was a span of 7 bases. Germline V lookup: CDR1 SGDLS, CDR2 YYNGEE. The CDR3 loop is CASSVSGKETQYF. CDR3 in DNA: TGTGCCAGCAGCGTATCAGGCAAAGAGACCCAGTACTTC. The full variable domain, rest sourced from reference TRBV9 and TRBJ2-5, is DSGVTQTPKHLITATGQRVTLRCSPRSGDLSVYWYQQSLDQGLQFLIQYYNGEERAKGNILERFSAQQFPDLHSELNLSSLELGDSALYFCASSVSGKETQYFGPGTRLLVL.

This clonotype occurred many times. This chain links TRBV4-3 with TRBJ2-7; 7 bases map to TRBD1. Trimming at V came to 4 bases and at J to 6 bases, leaving 12 bases not matched to a gene. The length of the CDR3 is 15 residues. The germline CDR1 and CDR2 sequences are LGHNA and YSLEER. CDR3: CASSRQGQEDGEQYV. DNA of the CDR3: TGCGCCAGCAGCCGGCAAGGACAGGAGGACGGCGAGCAGTACGTC.

This clonotype was recorded many times. V gene TRBV6-2 or TRBV6-3 combines with J gene TRBJ2-7; TRBD2 matches 7 bases. The V segment lost 6 bases and the J segment 4 bases; nucleotides outside the gene matches: 15. Germline values: CDR1 MNHEY, CDR2 SVGEGT. The length of the CDR3 is 16 residues. The CDR3 here is CASRRGGAIASYEQYF. Written as DNA, the CDR3 is TGTGCCAGCAGAAGGGGAGGGGCGATTGCCTCATACGAGCAGTACTTC.

This clonotype was seen ten or more times. The gene calls are TRBV4-1 and TRBJ2-5; no definite D call. The germline V and J ends were trimmed by 4 bases and 5 bases, with 11 bases remaining between them. Germline V gives CDR1 MGHRA, CDR2 YSYEKL. The CDR3 is made up of 13 amino acids. For the CDR3, the DNA is TGCGCCAGCAGCCCCCCGGTTCTGGAGACCCAGTACTTC. Its protein is CASSPPVLETQYF.

There are many counts of this clonotype. This chain uses TRBV4-3 with TRBJ1-1; 9 nucleotides match TRBD1. The V gene's germline CDR1 is LGHNA and CDR2 YSLEER. V gave up 0 bases and J gave up 4 bases; unmatched junction bases: 9. The length of the CDR3 is 17 residues. CDR3 DNA: TGCGCCAGCAGCCAAGACGGACAGGGGATTAGGGGCACTGAAGCTTTCTTT. This gives the protein CASSQDGQGIRGTEAFF.

This clonotype has a count of ten or more. V gene TRBV7-2 combines with J gene TRBJ2-7; D is perhaps TRBD1 (6 bases). Germline loops: CDR1 SGHTA, CDR2 FQGNSA. The CDR3 length is 13 residues. Trimming took 5 bases from V and 5 from J, leaving 13 bases between them. CDR3 sequence reads: CASSVTGPHEQYF. The CDR3 DNA follows: TGTGCCAGCAGCGTCACAGGGCCCCACGAGCAGTACTTC.

This clonotype was detected only a few times. The chain recombines TRBV2 with TRBJ2-3, with TRBD1 identical over 12 bases. Germline CDR1 is SNHLY and CDR2 is FYNNEI. The CDR3 consists of 18 residues. With 2 bases clipped from V and 4 bases from J, the junction kept 10 bases outside the gene matches. CDR3 protein: CASSEPGTGGKGSDTQYF. CDR3 nucleotides: TGTGCCAGCAGTGAACCCGGGACAGGGGGCAAAGGATCAGATACGCAGTATTTT.

Only a few counts were recorded for this clonotype. The rearrangement uses TRBV6-2 or TRBV6-3 and TRBJ2-7, with TRBD2 matching over 8 bases. J was trimmed by 7 bases and V by 6 bases; bases with no gene match: 17. This CDR3 has 16 residues. The germline V gene has CDR1 MNHEY and CDR2 SVGEGT. The CDR3 spells CASSRSTGGAAREQYF. DNA of the CDR3: TGTGCCAGCAGCAGGAGTACGGGGGGGGCGGCTCGAGAGCAGTACTTC.

This clonotype was recorded many times. The chain has TRBV6-2 or TRBV6-3 and TRBJ2-7; 7 bases fit TRBD1. The CDR3 totals 15 residues. CDR1 MNHEY and CDR2 SVGEGT come from the germline V gene. With 3 bases clipped from V and 3 bases from J, the junction kept 8 bases outside the gene matches. The CDR3: CASSYRPGGIYEQYF. DNA of the CDR3: TGTGCCAGCAGTTATCGCCCAGGGGGTATCTACGAGCAGTACTTC.

The rearrangement links TRBV11-2 to TRBJ1-4; TRBD1 might be the D (6 bases). This CDR3 is built from 14 residues. CDR1 and CDR2 from the germline V gene are SGHAT and FQNNGV. V was clipped by 5 bases and J by 5 bases, with 12 bases between them. CDR3 bases: TGTGCCAGCAGCCAAGACAGGAAGAATGAAAAACTGTTTTTT. Its protein product is CASSQDRKNEKLFF.

This clonotype occurred once. The V and J genes are TRBV21-1 and TRBJ2-7; the D call of TRBD1 is as the table states it, not checked on the DNA. TRBV21-1 is designated a pseudogene. The CDR3 spans 12 residues. CDR3 residues: CASSKDDRGAYF. The CDR3 DNA is TGTGCCAGCAGCAAAGATGACAGGGGGGCGTACTTC.

As regards this clonotype: It is likely a read error, because the conserved phenylalanine at the end of the CDR3 is missing. The chain combines TRBV3-1 with TRBJ2-7; D gene unclear. The CDR3 is 13 amino acids. With 1 base removed from V and 4 bases from J, the gap between germline ends came to 8 bases. Germline V gene data show CDR1 as LGHDT and CDR2 as YNNKEL (reference sequence). CDR3 loop: CASSQGLGYEQYL. Here the CDR3 DNA reads TGTGCCAGCAGCCAAGGTCTGGGGTACGAGCAGTACTTA.